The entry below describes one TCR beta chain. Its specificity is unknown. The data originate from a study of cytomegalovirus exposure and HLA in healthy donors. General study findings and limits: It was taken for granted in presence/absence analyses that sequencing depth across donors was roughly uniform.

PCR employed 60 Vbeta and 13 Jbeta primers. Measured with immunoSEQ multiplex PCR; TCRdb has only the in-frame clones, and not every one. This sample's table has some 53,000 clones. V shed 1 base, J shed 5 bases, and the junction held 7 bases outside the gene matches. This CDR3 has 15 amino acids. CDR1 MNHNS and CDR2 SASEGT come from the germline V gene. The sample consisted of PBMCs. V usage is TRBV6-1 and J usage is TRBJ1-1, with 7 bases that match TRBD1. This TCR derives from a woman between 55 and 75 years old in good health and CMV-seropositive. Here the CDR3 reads CASSEDPGGGTEAFF. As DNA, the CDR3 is TGTGCCAGCAGTGAAGATCCAGGGGGAGGAACTGAAGCTTTCTTT.